This record covers a single T cell receptor (beta chain). Its target is not known. The sample originates from a study of molecular identifiers for immune sequencing clone quantification. General study results and limits: A single cell's spiked Jurkat TCR RNA was reportedly detectable among fewer than 1.1 million naive cells. In naive cells, under 1% of molecules belonged to clones above 20 RNA copies, against over 97% in effector cells.

Losses at the gene ends were 6 bases for V and 0 bases for J; bases not matched to a gene: 6. This CDR3 is 16 amino acids long. CDR1 is SNHLY and CDR2 is FYNNEI in the germline V gene. Previously described methods with listed TCR primers produced the bulk TCR libraries. Each CDR3 protein gets one entry after TCRdb re-called the PCR reads with MiXCR. The sample has roughly 320,000 distinct CDR3 sequences; roughly 23% are singletons. The TCR was taken from a human donor in good health. Some libraries in this study had Jurkat cell RNA spiked in. The J gene is TRBJ2-3, the V gene TRBV2; 10 bases agree with TRBD2. The sample taken for sequencing was naive CD8+ T cells from blood, with Jurkat cell RNA spiked in. Described subset: FACS-sorted CD8+CD4-CCR7+CD45RA+ naive T cells. This CDR3 reads CASSGERGGSTDTQYF. CDR3 DNA: TGTGCCAGCAGCGGAGAGCGGGGGGGCAGCACAGATACGCAGTATTTT.